This record covers a single T cell receptor (beta chain). What it binds is unknown. Extracted RNA was reverse transcribed into cDNA, the sequencing template. Sequenced by immunoSEQ multiplex PCR; TCRdb stores in-frame clones only, minus some. Among 69,000 or so clones listed, roughly 60% were seen once. Alopecia areata patients gave lesional scalp punch biopsies and peripheral blood samples. This entry belongs to a study of CD8+ T cells in alopecia areata. Notes on the study in general: Higher clonality was seen in lesional scalp than in normal scalp, especially in alopecia totalis/universalis. Normal-skin resident alphabeta T cells also appear among scalp sample sequences. Patients shared TCRs less clearly than mice did, possibly for HLA-related reasons.

Trimming took off 1 base at V and 0 bases at J, with 18 bases between the two ends. In germline, CDR1 is SGHRS, CDR2 YFSETQ. This CDR3 has 18 residues. The sequence was collected from a human donor with alopecia areata. The source material was CD8+ T cells sorted from blood, sampled at week 0. The chain uses TRBV5-1 and TRBJ2-3; D is undetermined. The CDR3 sequence: CASSLFPPADVSTDTQYF. The DNA of the CDR3 is TGCGCCAGCAGCTTGTTTCCCCCCGCGGACGTTAGCACAGATACGCAGTATTTT.